Listed below are T cell receptor beta chains from one sample, sequenced in a study of patients and donors after allogeneic stem cell transplantation. Each CDR3 protein is one row after TCRdb ran MiXCR on the RT-PCR reads. The sample records over 350,000 distinct CDR3 sequences, around 15% being singletons. The sequencing input was blood, either unsorted or a sorted T cell fraction (not recorded which). The receptor set was obtained from a human donor who was either an allogeneic HSCT recipient or a stem cell or donor lymphocyte infusion donor (not recorded which). It is not recorded whose cells these are; they may come from a transplant donor. Both conserved end residues are part of each CDR3. The D gene is left open where the match is weak. Clone size, where shown, is once, few, many, or a class for clones that have expanded.

clone_size	d_call	v_call	j_call	cdr3_aa	cdr3_nt
few	TRBD2	TRBV4-1	TRBJ2-5	CASSPLGREETQYF	TGCGCCAGCAGCCCCCTTGGGAGGGAAGAGACCCAGTACTTC
-	TRBD1	TRBV28	TRBJ2-3	CASSAPETGDFSTDTQYF	TGTGCCAGCAGTGCCCCGGAGACAGGGGATTTTAGCACAGATACGCAGTATTTT
-	-	TRBV5-1	TRBJ1-2	CASSFRAGDYGYTF	TGCGCCAGCAGCTTCCGGGCCGGGGACTATGGCTACACCTTC
-	-	TRBV4-2	TRBJ2-3	CASSQDSGVDTQYF	TGTGCCAGCAGCCAAGATTCAGGGGTAGATACGCAGTATTTT
-	-	TRBV10-3	TRBJ1-2	CAISESDGYTF	TGTGCCATCAGTGAGTCGGATGGCTACACCTTC
few	-	TRBV7-2	TRBJ2-2	CASSLAHQPTGELFF	TGTGCCAGCAGCTTGGCCCACCAACCCACCGGGGAGCTGTTTTTT
few	TRBD2	TRBV20-1	TRBJ2-7	CSAHSGRAVEQYF	TGCAGTGCCCATAGCGGGAGGGCGGTCGAGCAGTACTTC
-	TRBD2	TRBV7-9	TRBJ2-1	CASSFGGDVDEQFF	TGTGCCAGCAGCTTCGGGGGGGACGTCGATGAGCAGTTCTTC
few	-	TRBV20-1	TRBJ2-1	CSASYGDEQFF	TGCAGTGCCTCCTACGGGGATGAGCAGTTCTTC
few	TRBD2	TRBV20-1	TRBJ2-1	CSARDRAGGPNEQFF	TGCAGTGCTAGAGATCGAGCGGGAGGGCCAAATGAGCAGTTCTTC
-	TRBD1	TRBV7-2	TRBJ2-4	CASREMTGLENIQYF	TGTGCCAGCAGAGAGATGACAGGGCTCGAAAACATTCAGTACTTC
-	-	TRBV5-1	TRBJ1-1	CASSLSPGLNTEAFF	TGCGCCAGCAGCTTATCCCCGGGACTGAACACTGAAGCTTTCTTT
few	TRBD1	TRBV11-3	TRBJ2-3	CASSRWDRGSTDTQYF	TGTGCCAGCAGCCGGTGGGACAGGGGTTCCACAGATACGCAGTATTTT
few	TRBD2	TRBV20-1	TRBJ2-7	CSAPDQTSGSYEQYF	TGCAGTGCCCCGGATCAGACTAGCGGGAGCTACGAGCAGTACTTC
many	-	TRBV6-5	TRBJ2-2	CASSSSRDNYKHGELFF	TGTGCCAGCAGTTCCTCGCGGGACAACTATAAACACGGGGAGCTGTTTTTT
few	TRBD1	TRBV11-1	TRBJ1-1	CASSARSAGGNTEAFF	TGTGCCAGCAGCGCTCGGTCGGCAGGGGGGAACACTGAAGCTTTCTTT
-	TRBD1	TRBV9	TRBJ1-1	CASRVPLDRVLSEAFF	TGTGCCAGCAGGGTACCTCTTGACAGGGTACTCTCTGAAGCTTTCTTT
few	TRBD1	TRBV12-3/TRBV12-4	TRBJ1-1	CASSLTGVRNTEAFF	TGTGCCAGCAGTTTAACAGGGGTTCGGAACACTGAAGCTTTCTTT
-	TRBD1	TRBV9	TRBJ1-3	CASSVRLRGPGNTIYF	TGTGCCAGCAGCGTACGACTCAGGGGGCCTGGAAACACCATATATTTT
-	TRBD2	TRBV27	TRBJ2-3	CASSSGLAGVSDTQYF	TGTGCCAGCAGTTCGGGACTAGCGGGAGTTTCAGATACGCAGTATTTT
few	-	TRBV7-3	TRBJ1-3	CASSQGRGEEGNTIYF	TGTGCCAGCAGTCAAGGGCGGGGAGAGGAGGGAAACACCATATATTTT
-	-	TRBV4-2	TRBJ2-7	CASSQDLSESVYEQYF	TGTGCCAGCAGCCAAGATCTTTCCGAGAGTGTCTACGAGCAGTACTTC
many	TRBD1	TRBV4-2	TRBJ1-2	CASSPLGQGVYGYGYTF	TGTGCCAGCAGCCCTTTGGGGCAGGGGGTTTATGGCTATGGCTACACCTTC
-	-	TRBV4-2	TRBJ1-1	CASSQPLWRRGTEAFF	TGTGCCAGCAGCCAACCATTGTGGCGCCGGGGGACTGAAGCTTTCTTT
-	TRBD1	TRBV11-1	TRBJ1-2	CASGPTGDYGYTF	TGTGCCAGCGGACCTACAGGGGACTATGGCTACACCTTC
few	-	TRBV12-3/TRBV12-4	TRBJ1-2	CASSSSLYGYTF	TGTGCCAGCAGCTCCTCACTCTATGGCTACACCTTC
few	TRBD2	TRBV4-1	TRBJ2-7	CASSQGTSGGLSYEQYF	TGCGCCAGCAGCCAAGGGACTAGCGGGGGCCTATCCTACGAGCAGTACTTC
-	TRBD1	TRBV25-1	TRBJ1-1	CASAGTGGTYTEAFF	TGTGCCAGCGCCGGGACAGGTGGGACCTACACTGAAGCTTTCTTT
few	-	TRBV29-1	TRBJ1-4	CSGGGRDEKLFF	TGCAGCGGAGGGGGAAGGGATGAAAAACTGTTTTTT
many	TRBD2	TRBV5-1	TRBJ2-3	CASSWGLAGVDTQYF	TGCGCCAGCAGCTGGGGACTAGCGGGAGTAGATACGCAGTATTTT
-	-	TRBV5-1	TRBJ1-1	CASSIRGANTEAFF	TGCGCCAGCTCCATCCGAGGGGCGAACACTGAAGCTTTCTTT
-	TRBD2	TRBV9	TRBJ2-7	CASSTRLAPYEQYF	TGTGCCAGCAGCACCCGACTAGCGCCCTACGAGCAGTACTTC
few	TRBD1	TRBV20-1	TRBJ1-5	CSAREGGGQPQHF	TGCAGTGCTAGAGAAGGGGGCGGGCAGCCCCAGCATTTT
-	TRBD1	TRBV5-4	TRBJ1-4	CASSQQGRTNEKLFF	TGTGCCAGCAGCCAACAGGGGAGGACTAATGAAAAACTGTTTTTT
few	-	TRBV7-2	TRBJ2-3	CASSWTPGPDTQYF	TGTGCCAGCAGCTGGACCCCGGGCCCAGATACGCAGTATTTT
few	TRBD2	TRBV11-3	TRBJ2-5	CASSLGLKTSGIETQYF	TGTGCCAGCAGCTTAGGACTAAAGACTAGCGGGATTGAGACCCAGTACTTC
many	-	TRBV5-1	TRBJ1-2	CASSTRVRTGYTF	TGCGCCAGCAGCACGAGGGTCAGAACGGGCTACACCTTC
-	-	TRBV4-1	TRBJ2-2	CASSQRTAGELFF	TGCGCCAGCAGCCAAAGGACAGCCGGGGAGCTGTTTTTT
few	-	TRBV5-1	TRBJ2-7	CASRRPKTYEQYF	TGCGCCAGCAGAAGACCGAAGACCTACGAGCAGTACTTC
-	-	TRBV9	TRBJ2-7	CAGSVAGGSYEQYF	TGTGCCGGCAGCGTAGCAGGTGGTTCCTACGAGCAGTACTTC
-	-	TRBV6-5	TRBJ2-7	CASSYGRDTYEQYF	TGTGCCAGCAGTTACGGGCGAGACACCTACGAGCAGTACTTC
-	TRBD2	TRBV14	TRBJ2-1	CASSQEEWTSGYNEQFF	TGTGCCAGCAGCCAAGAGGAGTGGACTAGCGGTTACAATGAGCAGTTCTTC
few	-	TRBV7-9	TRBJ2-5	CASSSRQFQETQYF	TGTGCCAGCAGCTCGAGACAGTTCCAAGAGACCCAGTACTTC